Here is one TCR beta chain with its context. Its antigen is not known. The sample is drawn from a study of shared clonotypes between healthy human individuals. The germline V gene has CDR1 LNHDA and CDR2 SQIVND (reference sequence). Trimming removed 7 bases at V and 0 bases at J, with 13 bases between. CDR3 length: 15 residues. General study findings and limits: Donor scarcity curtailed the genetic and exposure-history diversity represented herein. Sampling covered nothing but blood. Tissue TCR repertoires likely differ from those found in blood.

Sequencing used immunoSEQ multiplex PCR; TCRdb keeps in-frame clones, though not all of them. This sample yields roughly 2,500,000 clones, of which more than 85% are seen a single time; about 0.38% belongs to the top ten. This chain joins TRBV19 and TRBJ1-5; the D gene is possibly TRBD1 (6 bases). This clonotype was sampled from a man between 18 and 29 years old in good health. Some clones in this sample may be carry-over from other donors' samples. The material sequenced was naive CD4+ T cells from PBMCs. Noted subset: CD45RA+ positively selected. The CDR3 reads CASTDRGGSNQPQHF. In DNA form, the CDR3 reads TGTGCCAGTACGGACAGAGGTGGTAGCAATCAGCCCCAGCATTTT.